These 10 T cell receptor beta chains were all obtained from the same sample, sequenced in a study of blood T cells in healthy people across ages. Combining a sample-barcoded 5' primer with a J-beta primer mix, a second PCR ran for about 6 to 12 cycles. One entry per CDR3 protein results from TCRdb running MiXCR on the 5' RACE reads. The sample lists about 620,000 distinct CDR3 sequences; over 40% were seen once. Sequencing was performed on blood. All receptors derive from a woman of 80 years or more in good health.

This clonotype was seen a handful of times. A much larger clone lies a single base off, so this may be a read error. V gene TRBV5-1 combines with J gene TRBJ2-7; TRBD1 agrees at 7 bases. Germline V lookup: CDR1 SGHRS, CDR2 YFSETQ. This CDR3 spans 14 amino acids. CDR3 in amino acids: CTSSSQGDFYEQYF. The CDR3 coding sequence is TGCACCAGCAGCAGTCAGGGGGATTTTTACGAGCAGTACTTC.

This clonotype showed up many times. The chain carries TRBV10-1 and TRBJ2-7, with 13 bases that match TRBD2. The germline V gene encodes CDR1 WNHNN and CDR2 SYGVQD (reference sequence). The CDR3 contains 15 residues. Trimming cost V 3 bases and J 7 bases; bases outside gene matches: 6. The CDR3 sequence is CASSDWTSGSGEQYF. Written as DNA, the CDR3 is TGCGCCAGCAGTGACTGGACTAGCGGGAGCGGTGAGCAGTACTTC.

This clonotype was seen repeatedly, ten times or more. This chain uses TRBV20-1 with TRBJ1-4; TRBD1 might be the D (6 bases). The CDR3 runs 13 residues. Per the germline V gene, CDR1 is DFQATT and CDR2 is SNEGSKA (reference sequence). V was clipped by 6 bases and J by 8 bases, with 16 bases between them. In DNA form, the CDR3 reads TGCAGTGCCCGACAGGACGGAGAGGAAAAACTGTTTTTT. Its translation is CSARQDGEEKLFF.

Points on this clonotype: A much larger clonotype is one base distant, so this may be a read error. The rearrangement uses TRBV5-1 and TRBJ2-1; possibly TRBD1 for D (5 bases). Near its end, the DNA agrees better with TRBJ2-7, so the J call may be wrong. The CDR3 contains 13 residues. Germline-derived CDR1 and CDR2 are SGHRS and YFSETQ. The CDR3 coding sequence is TGCGCCAGCGGACCTGACAGCTACAATGAGCAGTACTTC. Protein product: CASGPDSYNEQYF.

The V call is TRBV27, the J call TRBJ2-1, with 11 positions matching TRBD2. Germline CDR1 reads MNHEY; CDR2 reads SMNVEV (reference sequence). The CDR3 totals 15 residues. The J segment lost 10 bases and the V segment lost 7 bases, leaving 12 bases of the junction unmatched. CDR3 loop: CASKFSGGAWNEQFF. DNA of the CDR3: TGTGCCAGCAAATTTAGCGGGGGGGCCTGGAACGAGCAGTTCTTC.

This clonotype was observed many times. This sequence joins TRBV27 and TRBJ2-1; 7 bases map to TRBD2. The V gene end was trimmed by 3 bases and the J gene end by 3 bases; junction bases not matched to a gene: 2. The germline gives CDR1 MNHEY, CDR2 SMNVEV (reference sequence). CDR3 length equals 14 residues. The CDR3, as DNA: TGTGCCAGCAGTTTCGCGGGGGTCTACAATGAGCAGTTCTTC. Translated, it gives CASSFAGVYNEQFF.

The chain is built from TRBV5-1 and TRBJ2-6; D call uncertain. This CDR3 contains 17 residues. Germline lookup yields CDR1 SGHRS and CDR2 YFSETQ. V was pared by 0 bases and J by 0 bases, with 10 bases between. The CDR3 DNA reads as TGCGCCAGCAGCTTGGAGCCCAGTAGCTCTGGGGCCAACGTCCTGACTTTC. It encodes CASSLEPSSSGANVLTF.

The chain is built from TRBV7-3 and TRBJ2-3; no definite D call. This CDR3 has 16 residues. Deletions cut 0 bases from V and 0 bases from J, with 10 bases between. CDR1 is SGHTA, CDR2 FQGTGA, per germline. CDR3 amino acids: CASSLTLSSSTDTQYF. DNA of the CDR3: TGTGCCAGCAGCTTAACGTTGAGTTCTAGCACAGATACGCAGTATTTT. The whole variable domain, remainder taken from reference TRBV7-3 and TRBJ2-3, is GAGVSQTPSNKVTEKGKYVELRCDPISGHTALYWYRQSLGQGPEFLIYFQGTGAADDSGLPNDRFFAVRPEGSVSTLKIQRTERGDSAVYLCASSLTLSSSTDTQYFGPGTRLTVL.

The V call is TRBV20-1, the J call TRBJ2-3; perhaps TRBD1 as D (6 bases). Trimming removed 2 bases from V and 1 base from J, with 13 bases in between. Per germline, CDR1 DFQATT and CDR2 SNEGSKA (reference sequence). The CDR3 runs to 15 residues. CDR3 nucleotide sequence: TGCAGTGCTAGAAGGGGGACCACGGGCACAGATACGCAGTATTTT. Protein product: CSARRGTTGTDTQYF.

The rearrangement uses TRBV7-2 and TRBJ2-4, with unresolved D. Trimming cost V 5 bases and J 0 bases, with 14 bases left between them. In germline, CDR1 is SGHTA, CDR2 FQGNSA. The CDR3 spans 16 residues. The CDR3 sequence: CASSLQPKLAKNIQYF. DNA of the CDR3: TGTGCCAGCAGCCTGCAGCCTAAACTAGCCAAAAACATTCAGTACTTC.